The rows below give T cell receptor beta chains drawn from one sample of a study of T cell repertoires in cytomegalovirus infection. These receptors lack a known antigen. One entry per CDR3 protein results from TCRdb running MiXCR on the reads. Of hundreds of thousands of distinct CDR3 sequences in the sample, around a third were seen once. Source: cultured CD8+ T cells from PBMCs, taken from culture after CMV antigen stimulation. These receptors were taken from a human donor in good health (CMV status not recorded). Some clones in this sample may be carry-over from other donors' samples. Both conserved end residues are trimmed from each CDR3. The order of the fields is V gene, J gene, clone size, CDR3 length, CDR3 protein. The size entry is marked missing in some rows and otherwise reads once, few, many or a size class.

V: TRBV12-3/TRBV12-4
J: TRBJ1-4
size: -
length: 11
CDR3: ASTYNLNEKLF

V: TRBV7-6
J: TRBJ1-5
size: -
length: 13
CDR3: ASTPLAGVHQPQH

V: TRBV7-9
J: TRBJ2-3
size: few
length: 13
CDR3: ASSSGTGDTDTQY

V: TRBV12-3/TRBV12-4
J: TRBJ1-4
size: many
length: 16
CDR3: ASSWTVLRDNGYEKLF

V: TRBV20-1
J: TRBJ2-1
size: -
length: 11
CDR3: SARLANYNEQF

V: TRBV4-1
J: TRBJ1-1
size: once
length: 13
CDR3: ASSLVDGMNTEAF

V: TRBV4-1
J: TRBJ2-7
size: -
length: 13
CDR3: ASSQPGRDFGEQY

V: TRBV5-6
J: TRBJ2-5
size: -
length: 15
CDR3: ASSFLSGLGVQETQY

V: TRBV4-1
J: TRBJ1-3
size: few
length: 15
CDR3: ASSLGQPSTSGNTIY

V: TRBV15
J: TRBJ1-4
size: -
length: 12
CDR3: ATSRDLDNEKLF

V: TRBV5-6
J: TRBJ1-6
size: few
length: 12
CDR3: ASSLSGTNSPLH

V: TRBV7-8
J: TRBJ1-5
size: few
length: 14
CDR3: ASSQGRLGSNQPQH

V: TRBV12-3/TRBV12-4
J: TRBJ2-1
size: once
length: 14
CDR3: ASSQDRGPNYNEQF

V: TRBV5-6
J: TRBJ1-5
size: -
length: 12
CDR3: ASSSAYSDQPQH

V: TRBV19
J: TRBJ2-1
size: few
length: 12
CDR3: ASSQWDPYNEQF

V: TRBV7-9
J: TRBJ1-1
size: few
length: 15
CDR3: ASSLEGQGAQNTEAF

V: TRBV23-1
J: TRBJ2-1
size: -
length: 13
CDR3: ASSPRHQGDNEQF

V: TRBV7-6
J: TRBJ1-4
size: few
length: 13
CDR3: TSSQEGRRFEKLF

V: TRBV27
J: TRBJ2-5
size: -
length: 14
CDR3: ASSFGTSGGEETQY

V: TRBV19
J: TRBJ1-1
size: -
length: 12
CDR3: ASRKTGGNTEAF

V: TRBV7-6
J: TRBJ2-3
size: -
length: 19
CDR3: ASSLAGDSSAGGDFADTQY

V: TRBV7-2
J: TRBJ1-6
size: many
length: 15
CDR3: ASSLLPLGSYNSPLH

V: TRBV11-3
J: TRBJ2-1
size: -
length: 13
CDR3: ASSSDASSYNEQF

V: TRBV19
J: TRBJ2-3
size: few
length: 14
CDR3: ASSIAPAGFTDTQY

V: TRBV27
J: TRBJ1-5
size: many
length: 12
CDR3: ASSFLGGNQPQH

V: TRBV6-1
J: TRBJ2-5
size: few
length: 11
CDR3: ASRRGGQETQY

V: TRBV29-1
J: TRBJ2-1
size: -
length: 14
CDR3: SVVAPRDRAYNEQF

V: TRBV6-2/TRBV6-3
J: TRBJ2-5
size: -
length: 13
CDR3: ASSYGSGHQETQY

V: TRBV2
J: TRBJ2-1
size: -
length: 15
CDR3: ASSELAGAGSYNEQF

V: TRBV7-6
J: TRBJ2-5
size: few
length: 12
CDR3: ASSLVEGPETQY

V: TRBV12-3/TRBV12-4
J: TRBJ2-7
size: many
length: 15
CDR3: ASSWTSGAVHGNEQY

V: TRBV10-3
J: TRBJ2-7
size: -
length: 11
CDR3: AISVGRVYEQY

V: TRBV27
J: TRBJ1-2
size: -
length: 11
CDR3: ASSPTEVVGYT

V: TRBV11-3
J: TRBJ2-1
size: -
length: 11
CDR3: ASSLEPHNEQF

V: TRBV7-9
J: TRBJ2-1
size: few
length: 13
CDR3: ASSIPGGYGNEQF

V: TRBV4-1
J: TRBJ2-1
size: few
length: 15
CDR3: ASSQEIRGLVYNEQF

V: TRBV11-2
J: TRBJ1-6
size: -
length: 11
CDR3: ASSLVNNSPLH

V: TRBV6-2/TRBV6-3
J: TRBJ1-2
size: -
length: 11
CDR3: ASSTGAAYGYT

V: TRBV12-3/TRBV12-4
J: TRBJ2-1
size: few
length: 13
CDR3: ASSVAGVGYNEQF

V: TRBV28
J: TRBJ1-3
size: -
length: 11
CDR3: AGRGTPGNAIY

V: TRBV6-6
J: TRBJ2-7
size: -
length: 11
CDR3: ASSPRGRDEQY